Shown below are 17 T cell receptor beta chains from a single sample sequenced in a study of blood T cell repertoires in COVID-19. Method: immunoSEQ multiplex PCR; TCRdb's copy keeps in-frame clones and lacks some. This sample has more than 85,000 clones, with 80% to 95% found just once. The specimen was peripheral blood. Receptor source: a woman in her forties or fifties with COVID-19, enrolled during active disease.

The chain joins TRBV19 to TRBJ2-7; D is possibly TRBD1 (5 bases). This CDR3 spans 14 amino acids. Per the germline V gene, CDR1 is LNHDA and CDR2 is SQIVND (reference sequence). V gave up 5 bases and J gave up 3 bases, with 14 bases separating them. The CDR3 coding sequence is TGTGCCAGTAGTCCGACCCTAGGGGACTACGAGCAGTACGTC. Amino acid sequence: CASSPTLGDYEQYV.

V gene TRBV4-1 combines with J gene TRBJ1-5; a possible D gene is TRBD1 (5 bases). Deletions cut 0 bases from V and 5 bases from J, with 14 bases between. There are 16 residues in the CDR3. Germline CDR1 is MGHRA and CDR2 is YSYEKL. CDR3 amino acids: CASSQDPAGWHQPQHF. DNA of the CDR3: TGCGCCAGCAGCCAAGATCCGGCAGGGTGGCATCAGCCCCAGCATTTT.

The chain uses TRBV5-1 and TRBJ2-2; 11 bases align to TRBD1. Trimming cost V 3 bases and J 6 bases; bases outside gene matches: 4. This CDR3 has 15 amino acids. Germline loops: CDR1 SGHRS, CDR2 YFSETQ. The CDR3 loop reads CASSSRDRGAGELFF. CDR3 nucleotide sequence: TGCGCCAGCAGCTCCCGGGACAGGGGGGCCGGGGAGCTGTTTTTT.

The gene calls are TRBV5-5 and TRBJ1-2; 8 nucleotides align to TRBD1. The CDR3 has 16 amino acids. Germline V gene lookup returns CDR1 SGHKS and CDR2 YYEKEE (reference sequence). V gave up 0 bases and J gave up 4 bases; unmatched junction bases: 8. CDR3 residues: CASSLASGQGIYGYTF. In nucleotides, the CDR3 is TGTGCCAGCAGCTTGGCCTCTGGACAGGGCATCTATGGCTACACCTTC.

This chain joins TRBV3-1 (or the pseudogene TRBV3-2) and TRBJ2-3; D unclear. The V end lost 1 base, the J end lost 0 bases, and 8 bases lay between the germline ends. Per germline, CDR1 LGHDT and CDR2 YNNKEL (reference sequence). This CDR3 is 15 amino acids long. As DNA, the CDR3 is TGTGCCAGCAGCCAAGGCGTATCGAGCACAGATACGCAGTATTTT. Encoded protein: CASSQGVSSTDTQYF.

This chain connects TRBV6-5 to TRBJ1-2, with 9 bases aligning to TRBD1. Germline V gene lookup returns CDR1 MNHEY and CDR2 SVGAGI. With V trimmed by 6 bases and J by 7 bases, 12 bases remained unmatched. CDR3 length equals 15 residues. CDR3: CASSPRTGDVSGYTF. The CDR3 DNA is TGTGCCAGCAGCCCGCGGACAGGGGATGTATCTGGCTACACCTTC.

The chain has TRBV19 and TRBJ2-4; TRBD2 is a possible D gene (7 bases). From germline, CDR1 is LNHDA and CDR2 SQIVND (reference sequence). The CDR3 sequence is 14 residues long. Trimming left V 1 base short and J 8 bases short, with 12 bases between. Written as DNA, the CDR3 is TGTGCCAGTAGTATAGGAGGGGGGGAGGACATTCAGTACTTC. It encodes CASSIGGGEDIQYF.

The chain uses TRBV30 and TRBJ2-7; perhaps TRBD2 as D (6 bases). CDR3 length: 13 amino acids. Germline assignment: CDR1 GTSNPN and CDR2 SVGIG (reference sequence). V shed 4 bases and J shed 6 bases, with 16 bases lying between them. CDR3 sequence reads: CAWTYDLGGEQYF. The CDR3 region has the DNA TGTGCCTGGACCTACGACCTGGGAGGCGAGCAGTACTTC.

This clone has just a few counts. The chain employs TRBV10-1 and TRBJ2-7, with TRBD2 as a possible D gene (6 bases). Germline lookup yields CDR1 WNHNN and CDR2 SYGVQD (reference sequence). Trimming pared 6 bases from V and 1 base from J, leaving 16 bases between. This CDR3 has 15 amino acids. The CDR3 nucleotides are TGCGCCAGCAGGGGTGGGAGGAGCCGATCCTACGAGCAGTACGTC. It encodes CASRGGRSRSYEQYV.

The sample holds one count of this clone. The chain joins TRBV19 to TRBJ2-1; D is perhaps TRBD2 (5 bases). The CDR3 is 14 residues long. The V end lost 3 bases, the J end lost 9 bases, and 15 bases lay between the germline ends. CDR1 LNHDA and CDR2 SQIVND come from the germline V gene (reference sequence). The CDR3 DNA reads TGTGCCAGTAGTATCCACGGTACTAGTGGTGAGCAGTTCTTC. This encodes CASSIHGTSGEQFF.

The chain joins TRBV24-1 to TRBJ1-2; 9 bases are a match to TRBD1. The CDR3 spans 15 residues. V shed 4 bases, J shed 7 bases, and the junction held 9 bases outside the gene matches. CDR1 is KGHDR, CDR2 SFDVKD, per germline. The CDR3 nucleotides read TGTGCCACCAGTGACCAGAACAGGGGGCGGAGTGGCTACACCTTC. This codes for CATSDQNRGRSGYTF.

The chain has TRBV18 and TRBJ1-6; weak D call: TRBD1 (5 bases). Trimming pared 3 bases from V and 7 bases from J, leaving 16 bases between. The CDR3 extends over 16 amino acids. CDR1 and CDR2 (germline): KGHSH, LQKENI. The CDR3 sequence: CASSPTRGTPNSPLHF. CDR3 coding DNA: TGTGCCAGCTCACCGACTCGGGGGACGCCCAATTCACCCCTCCACTTT.

This clone was seen only once. The J gene is TRBJ2-7, the V gene TRBV30; the D is unclear. CDR1 and CDR2 from the germline V gene are GTSNPN and SVGIG (reference sequence). V was cut by 1 base and J by 5 bases, with 12 bases left in between. The CDR3 sequence is 13 residues long. DNA of the CDR3: TGTGCCTGGAGTGGAGACGGGTATAACGAGCAGTACGTC. Translated: CAWSGDGYNEQYV.

This clone was found once. The rearrangement links TRBV5-1 to TRBJ2-2; the D gene is possibly TRBD1 (5 bases). The CDR3 loop spans 15 amino acids. Germline V gene sequence: CDR1 SGHRS, CDR2 YFSETQ. V was pared by 4 bases and J by 0 bases, with 10 bases between. The CDR3 DNA is TGCGCCAGCAGCGAACAGGCTCCGAACACCGGGGAGCTGTTTTTT. Its protein product is CASSEQAPNTGELFF.

This chain uses TRBV18 with TRBJ1-1, with 9 bases aligning to TRBD1. The CDR3 consists of 17 residues. Germline CDR1 reads KGHSH; CDR2 reads LQKENI. Losses at the gene ends were 4 bases for V and 5 bases for J; bases not matched to a gene: 14. CDR3 residues: CASSLISGQGRGTEAFF. As DNA, the CDR3 is TGTGCCAGCTCACTTATCTCAGGACAGGGGAGGGGGACTGAAGCTTTCTTT. Complete variable domain (other parts from reference TRBV18 and TRBJ1-1): NAGVMQNPRHLVRRRGQEARLRCSPMKGHSHVYWYRQLPEEGLKFMVYLQKENIIDESGMPKERFSAEFPKEGPSILRIQQVVRGDSAAYFCASSLISGQGRGTEAFFGQGTRLTVV.

CDR3 DNA: TGTGCCAGCAGTGAATTCACCCTGGAGACTGAAGCTTTCTTT. It translates to CASSEFTLETEAFF. The chain has TRBV25-1 and TRBJ1-1; no reliable D call. V lost 1 base and J 5 bases, leaving 11 bases between the germline ends. CDR3 size: 14 residues. CDR1 MGHDK and CDR2 SYGVNS come from the germline V gene.

The chain couples TRBV11-2 to TRBJ2-3, with D perhaps matching TRBD2 (5 bases). The CDR3 consists of 14 residues. Germline CDR1 SGHAT, CDR2 FQNNGV. Trimming removed 4 bases at V and 6 bases at J, with 14 bases between. The CDR3 loop reads CASSYRTPGDTQYF. For the CDR3, the DNA is TGTGCCAGCAGCTACCGGACTCCGGGGGATACGCAGTATTTT.